This T cell receptor (beta chain) was obtained from a study of blood T cell repertoires in COVID-19. Study in general: The origin of the acute and convalescent COVID-19 samples was the United States, Italy and Spain. PBMCs, B-cell-depleted T cells, or T cells provided the cDNA or gDNA that made up the material.

Methods used by the authors: Amplification with reference gene primers provided the estimates of nucleated cell counts. Only in-frame clones appear in the TCRdb table, and some are missing; sequencing was by immunoSEQ multiplex PCR. D and trimming come from the DNA, and the V and J calls and clone size come from that table. The table includes about 58,000 clones, more than 70% detected once. Trimming took 5 bases from V and 4 from J; bases not matched to a gene: 3. Looked up from germline, CDR1 is SGHTA and CDR2 is FQGNSA. This CDR3 spans 13 amino acids. The gene calls are TRBV7-2 and TRBJ2-7; 9 nucleotides agree with TRBD1. What was sequenced was peripheral blood. This TCR was recovered from a man aged 35 to 55 with active COVID-19. CDR3 protein: CASSRDRVYEQYF. Here the CDR3 DNA reads TGTGCCAGCAGCCGGGACAGGGTGTACGAGCAGTACTTC.